This T cell receptor beta chain derives from a study of T-cell memory formation after mild COVID-19. In this sample, this clonotype turned up a few times. TCRdb processed the 5' RACE reads anew with MiXCR; each CDR3 protein has one entry. The sample lists 350,000 to 450,000 distinct CDR3 sequences; about 15% were seen once. Germline V CDR1 and CDR2: SEHNR, FQNEAQ (reference sequence). The CDR3 has 14 amino acids. The ends lost 4 bases at V and 7 bases at J; junction bases unmatched: 7. The TCR originated in a man aged 18 to 30 who had mild COVID-19 (a few samples of this study predate the infection). Cell type and time point are not known. The specimen was PBMCs or a T cell subset sorted from them (not recorded which). The gene calls are TRBV7-9 and TRBJ1-3; the match to TRBD1 covers 7 bases. The CDR3 sequence: CASSSPTGWNTIYF. The CDR3 nucleotides are TGTGCCAGCAGCTCACCGACAGGGTGGAACACCATATATTTT.